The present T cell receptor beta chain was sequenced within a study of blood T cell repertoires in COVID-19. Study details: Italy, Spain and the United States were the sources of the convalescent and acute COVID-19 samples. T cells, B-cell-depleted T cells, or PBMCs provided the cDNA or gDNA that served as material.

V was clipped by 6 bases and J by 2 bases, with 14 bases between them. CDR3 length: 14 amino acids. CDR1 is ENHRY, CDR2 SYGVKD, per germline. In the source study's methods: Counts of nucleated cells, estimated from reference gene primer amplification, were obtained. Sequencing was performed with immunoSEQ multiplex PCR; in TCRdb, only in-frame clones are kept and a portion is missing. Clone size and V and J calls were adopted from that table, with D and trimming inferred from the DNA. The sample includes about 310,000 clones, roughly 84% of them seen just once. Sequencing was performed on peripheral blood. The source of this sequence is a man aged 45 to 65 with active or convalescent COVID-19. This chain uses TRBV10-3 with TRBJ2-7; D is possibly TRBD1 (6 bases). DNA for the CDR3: TGTGCCATCAGCACGGGACACAATCCCTACGAGCAGTACTTC. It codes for CAISTGHNPYEQYF.